This TCR beta chain appears in the sequencing data of a study of blood T cell repertoires in COVID-19. On the study more broadly: The United States, Italy and Spain were the sources of the acute and convalescent COVID-19 samples. From T cells, B-cell-depleted T cells, or PBMCs came the material, which was cDNA or gDNA.

CDR1 is SQVTM, CDR2 ANQGSEA, per germline. The CDR3 runs 15 residues. V lost 6 bases and J lost 2; bases outside the gene matches: 9. Original analysis: By means of reference gene primer amplification, nucleated cell counts were estimated. Assay: immunoSEQ multiplex PCR; the TCRdb copy retains only in-frame clones and omits some. D and trimming were read from the DNA, whereas the V and J calls and clone size are those reported in that table. Of roughly 100,000 clones listed, roughly 84% are singletons. The table lists this clone with a count of one. The chain employs TRBV29-1 and TRBJ2-1; 8 bases map to TRBD2. The sample taken for sequencing was peripheral blood. The sequence was collected from a human donor in a cohort sampled during active COVID-19. The CDR3 reads CSVPSRGAPYNEQFF. The CDR3 DNA reads TGCAGCGTACCCTCGCGGGGGGCCCCCTACAATGAGCAGTTCTTC.